Each of the 23 T cell receptor beta chains below was sequenced from the same sample in a study of blood T cell repertoires in COVID-19. Here immunoSEQ multiplex PCR was the method, and the copy in TCRdb shows in-frame clones only, minus some. The table lists roughly 250,000 clones, 87% of them singletons. Source material: PBMCs or T cells enriched from blood (not recorded which). These receptors all come from a woman aged 25 to 45 with acute COVID-19.

The V call is TRBV11-2, the J call TRBJ1-2; 10 bases align to TRBD1. The germline V gene encodes CDR1 SGHAT and CDR2 FQNNGV. CDR3 length: 13 residues. V shed 6 bases, J shed 7 bases, and the junction held 5 bases outside the gene matches. The CDR3: CASRRDRGSGYTF. In DNA, the CDR3 is TGTGCCAGCAGAAGGGACAGGGGCTCTGGCTACACCTTC.

The V call is TRBV28, the J call TRBJ2-5; tentatively, D is TRBD2 (6 bases). The CDR3 runs to 12 residues. Looked up from germline, CDR1 is MDHEN and CDR2 is SYDVKM. The ends were cut back, 5 bases at V and 3 bases at J, with 7 bases in the middle. The CDR3 DNA is TGTGCCAGCAGTCCTAGCGAAGAGACCCAGTACTTC. This gives the protein CASSPSEETQYF.

The chain couples TRBV19 to TRBJ2-1; possible D gene TRBD2, 6 bases. The CDR3 sequence is 15 residues long. Between the trimmed V and J ends, which lost 0 bases and 3 bases, there was a span of 9 bases. Germline V lookup: CDR1 LNHDA, CDR2 SQIVND (reference sequence). The DNA of the CDR3 is TGTGCCAGTAGTATAGATAGACTAGTCTACAATGAGCAGTTCTTC. Translated, it gives CASSIDRLVYNEQFF.

The chain has TRBV28 and TRBJ2-3, with 13 nucleotides matching TRBD2. Germline V gene sequence: CDR1 MDHEN, CDR2 SYDVKM. V shed 4 bases, J shed 5 bases, and the junction held 9 bases outside the gene matches. The CDR3 covers 17 residues. The CDR3 nucleotides are TGTGCCAGCAGTTCATCAGGACTAGCGGGAGTAGGAGATACGCAGTATTTT. This translates into CASSSSGLAGVGDTQYF.

The rearrangement uses TRBV29-1 and TRBJ2-2; possible D gene TRBD1, 5 bases. The V end was cut by 5 bases, the J end by 5 bases, with 21 bases between. This CDR3 is 16 amino acids long. The germline V gene encodes CDR1 SQVTM and CDR2 ANQGSEA. CDR3 loop: CSVLPSAGLGTGELFF. The CDR3 DNA follows: TGCAGCGTTCTACCCTCCGCAGGGTTGGGAACCGGGGAGCTGTTTTTT.

This chain joins TRBV6-5 and TRBJ1-6; 9 nucleotides line up with TRBD1. CDR3 length: 14 amino acids. Germline V gene sequence: CDR1 MNHEY, CDR2 SVGAGI. The V segment lost 6 bases and the J segment 10 bases; nucleotides outside the gene matches: 7. Here the CDR3 DNA reads TGTGCCAGCAGGGGGACAGGGCCAGAATCACCCCTCCACTTT. It is translated as CASRGTGPESPLHF.

The CDR3 region has the DNA TGCGCCAGCAGCCAACCTTTAAACAATGAGCAGTTCTTC. This translates into CASSQPLNNEQFF. The V gene is TRBV4-1, the J gene TRBJ2-1; the D is unclear. Germline CDR1 reads MGHRA; CDR2 reads YSYEKL. The V end lost 2 bases, the J end lost 5 bases, and 7 bases lay between the germline ends. The CDR3 runs to 13 residues.

The gene calls are TRBV7-2 and TRBJ2-6, with 8 bases identical to TRBD2. The CDR3 contains 19 residues. J lost 0 bases, V lost 10 bases, and 17 bases had no gene match. Germline CDR1 SGHTA, CDR2 FQGNSA. Written as DNA, the CDR3 is TGTGCCACCGGGAGTGTGGTAGCGGGGAAAAACTCTGGGGCCAACGTCCTGACTTTC. Translating it yields CATGSVVAGKNSGANVLTF.

The chain has TRBV20-1 and TRBJ2-7; tentative D call: TRBD2 (5 bases). Per germline, CDR1 DFQATT and CDR2 SNEGSKA (reference sequence). The V and J ends lost 6 bases and 3 bases respectively, with 9 bases between them. The CDR3 length is 11 residues. The CDR3 region has the DNA TGCAGTGCCCTAGAGGGCTACGAGCAGTACTTC. This translates into CSALEGYEQYF.

The chain combines TRBV2 with TRBJ2-7; 14 bases match TRBD2. Germline trimming cut 6 bases from V and 2 bases from J; bases unmatched to any gene: 6. Per the germline V gene, CDR1 is SNHLY and CDR2 is FYNNEI. The CDR3 has 16 residues. The chain's CDR3 is CASSDSGLAGAYEQYF. As DNA, the CDR3 is TGTGCCAGCAGCGACTCGGGACTAGCGGGGGCCTACGAGCAGTACTTC.

The chain joins TRBV2 to TRBJ2-7, with 9 positions matching TRBD1. Germline assignment: CDR1 SNHLY and CDR2 FYNNEI. The V segment lost 5 bases and the J segment 2 bases; nucleotides outside the gene matches: 7. This CDR3 comprises 15 residues. The CDR3 coding sequence is TGTGCCAGCAGTCGCTCCGGGACAGGGACCTACGAGCAGTACTTC. The encoded protein is CASSRSGTGTYEQYF. The full variable domain, with the rest looked up from reference TRBV2 and TRBJ2-7, is EPEVTQTPSHQVTQMGQEVILRCVPISNHLYFYWYRQILGQKVEFLVSFYNNEISEKSEIFDDQFSVERPDGSNFTLKIRSTKLEDSAMYFCASSRSGTGTYEQYFGPGTRLTVT.

The CDR3 DNA sequence: TGTGCCAGCATCACCTCGGTAACCCGTAGCAATCAGCCCCAGCATTTT. Its translation: CASITSVTRSNQPQHF. This chain joins TRBV28 and TRBJ1-5; no clear D. This CDR3 region has 16 residues. Trimming shortened V by 7 bases and J by 0 bases, and 16 bases separated the two germline ends. Per the germline V gene, CDR1 is MDHEN and CDR2 is SYDVKM.

The chain links TRBV10-3 to TRBJ1-2; tentative D call: TRBD1 (5 bases). Per the germline V gene, CDR1 is ENHRY and CDR2 is SYGVKD. V lost 4 bases, J lost 0 bases, and 15 bases lay in between. The CDR3 covers 16 residues. The CDR3 DNA follows: TGTGCCATCAGTGGGAGGGGAGGCGGAGCTAACTATGGCTACACCTTC. Its protein product is CAISGRGGGANYGYTF.

The chain combines TRBV6-6 with TRBJ1-5, with a weak D call TRBD1 (5 bases). Trimming took off 7 bases at V and 9 bases at J, with 13 bases between the two ends. Germline V gene sequence: CDR1 MNHNY, CDR2 SVGAGI (reference sequence). The CDR3 consists of 12 residues. The CDR3 loop is CASNDGGRPQHF. CDR3 DNA: TGTGCCAGCAACGACGGGGGTCGGCCCCAGCATTTT.

The gene calls are TRBV2 and TRBJ2-3, with TRBD1 identical over 7 bases. The V gene's germline CDR1 is SNHLY and CDR2 FYNNEI. Trimming took 11 bases from V and 2 from J; bases not matched to a gene: 10. The CDR3 totals 14 residues. The CDR3 DNA follows: TGTGCCGGGGAACCGGGACAGAACACAGATACGCAGTATTTT. Translation gives CAGEPGQNTDTQYF.

The chain joins TRBV5-1 to TRBJ1-1, with D hard to call. The CDR3 has 15 amino acids. The germline V and J ends were trimmed by 2 bases and 7 bases, with 18 bases remaining between them. The germline CDR1 and CDR2 sequences are SGHRS and YFSETQ. The CDR3, as DNA: TGCGCCAGCAGCTTCTCCACCCTCTCCCCGGGTGAAGCTTTCTTT. This encodes CASSFSTLSPGEAFF.

Worth noting for this clone: Other DNA variants within this sample encode the same CDR3. The chain carries TRBV4-1 and TRBJ1-6; no firm D call. Germline values: CDR1 MGHRA, CDR2 YSYEKL. The CDR3 contains 14 residues. V was clipped by 4 bases and J by 0 bases, with 4 bases between them. The CDR3 DNA follows: TGCGCCAGCAGCCCGGGCTCCTATAATTCACCCCTCCACTTT. Translating gives CASSPGSYNSPLHF.

This rearrangement joins TRBV7-9 to TRBJ2-3; the D is unclear. CDR1 is SEHNR, CDR2 FQNEAQ, per germline (reference sequence). This CDR3 is built from 14 residues. Trimming took 4 bases from V and 4 from J, leaving 12 bases between them. CDR3 amino acids: CASSSSGSADTQYF. DNA for the CDR3: TGTGCCAGCAGCTCCTCCGGGTCCGCAGATACGCAGTATTTT.

The gene calls are TRBV9 and TRBJ1-3, with D possibly being TRBD1 (6 bases). This CDR3 region has 15 residues. Trimming cost V 3 bases and J 2 bases, with 12 bases left between them. The germline CDR1 and CDR2 sequences are SGDLS and YYNGEE. DNA for the CDR3: TGTGCCAGCAGCGAAACCAGGGGCCCTGGAAACACCATATATTTT. Protein product: CASSETRGPGNTIYF.

The rearrangement joins TRBV27 to TRBJ2-3, with 9 nucleotides matching TRBD1. V gave up 6 bases and J gave up 6 bases; unmatched junction bases: 10. The CDR3 is 15 residues long. Per germline, CDR1 MNHEY and CDR2 SMNVEV (reference sequence). The CDR3 spells CASRTTGGYADTQYF. CDR3 nucleotide sequence: TGTGCCAGCAGGACGACAGGGGGGTACGCGGATACGCAGTATTTT.

V and J are TRBV9 and TRBJ2-1, with no clear D. Germline V lookup: CDR1 SGDLS, CDR2 YYNGEE. The ends were cut back, 2 bases at V and 0 bases at J, with 12 bases in the middle. The CDR3 contains 16 residues. Here the CDR3 DNA reads TGTGCCAGCAGCGTGGGTAGCCAGAGCTCCTACAATGAGCAGTTCTTC. Translation gives CASSVGSQSSYNEQFF.

V and J are TRBV18 and TRBJ2-4; D may be TRBD1 (6 bases). The CDR3 is 14 amino acids. CDR1 and CDR2 (germline): KGHSH, LQKENI. With 3 bases removed from V and 6 bases from J, the gap between germline ends came to 12 bases. The CDR3 coding sequence is TGTGCCAGCTCACCGATGGACAGCGGAAACATTCAGTACTTC. Its translation is CASSPMDSGNIQYF.

This chain joins TRBV18 and TRBJ2-7, with TRBD2 matching 8 bases. Germline lookup yields CDR1 KGHSH and CDR2 LQKENI. The CDR3 is 18 residues long. Trimming cost V 3 bases and J 6 bases; bases outside gene matches: 19. CDR3 residues: CASSPTLFPGLESGEQYF. The CDR3 coding sequence is TGTGCCAGCTCACCCACTCTATTTCCGGGACTAGAATCGGGCGAGCAGTACTTC.